This TCR beta chain was sequenced for a study of naive and memory T cell subsets. Ligated cDNA underwent four rounds of PCR with nested alpha and beta constant region primers and SP2. TCRdb recomputed calls from the UMI-ligation and nested PCR reads with MiXCR, one row per CDR3 protein. The sample has about 37,000 distinct CDR3 sequences, around 10% seen once. Treatment specified: skin biopsy from PPD injection site in Mantoux-positive individual. The library had UMIs added by 3' ligation of an oligonucleotide to TCR cDNA. Skin biopsies came from PPD injection sites in Mantoux-positive individuals. Cells were not sorted; total RNA input targeted 1 to 1000 ng. The V gene lost 5 bases and the J gene lost 0 bases, with 14 bases spanning the gap. The CDR3 has 15 residues. In germline, CDR1 is GTSNPN, CDR2 SVGIG (reference sequence). This clonotype was picked up a small number of times. Its antigen is still unknown.

Study results and caveats: This RNA-based method may be sensitive to activation-related transcript changes.

This receptor was identified in an adult in good health. The chain is built from TRBV30 and TRBJ1-3, with D possibly being TRBD1 (6 bases). The starting material was skin, obtained from a tuberculin skin test site. The CDR3 nucleotides read TGTGCCTGGGGGCGGCAGGACAGCTCTGGAAACACCATATATTTT. Its translation is CAWGRQDSSGNTIYF.